The sequence of this T cell receptor beta chain was determined in a study of T cell changes during pregnancy in multiple sclerosis. Germline V CDR1 and CDR2: LGHNA, YSLEER. The CDR3 contains 15 residues. J lost 5 bases, V lost 3 bases, and 3 bases had no gene match. This clone was seen once. Sequenced by immunoSEQ multiplex PCR; TCRdb stores in-frame clones only, minus some. The table lists under 80,000 clones, roughly 92% of them singletons, with about 2.2% in the top ten. This sequence joins TRBV4-3 and TRBJ2-1; 11 positions agree with TRBD2. The receptor was isolated from a female donor with multiple sclerosis, enrolled in a pregnancy study. The source material was peripheral blood, sampled before pregnancy. CDR3 region: CASSHILAGDNEQFF. DNA for the CDR3: TGCGCCAGCAGCCATATACTAGCGGGGGACAATGAGCAGTTCTTC.